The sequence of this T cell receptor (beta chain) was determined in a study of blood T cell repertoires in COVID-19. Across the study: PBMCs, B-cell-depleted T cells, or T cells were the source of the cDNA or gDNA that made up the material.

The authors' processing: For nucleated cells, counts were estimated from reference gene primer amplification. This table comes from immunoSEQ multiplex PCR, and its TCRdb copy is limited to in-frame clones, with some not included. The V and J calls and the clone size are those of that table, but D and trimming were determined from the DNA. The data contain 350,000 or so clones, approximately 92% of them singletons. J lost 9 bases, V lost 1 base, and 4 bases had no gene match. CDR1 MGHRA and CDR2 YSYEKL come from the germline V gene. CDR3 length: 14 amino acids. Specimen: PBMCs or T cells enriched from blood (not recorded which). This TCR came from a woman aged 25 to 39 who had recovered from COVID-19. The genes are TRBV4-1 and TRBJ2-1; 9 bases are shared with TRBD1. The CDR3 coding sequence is TGCGCCAGCAGCCAAGTGACAGGGGGGGTTGAGCAGTTCTTC. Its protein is CASSQVTGGVEQFF.